This T cell receptor (beta chain) was documented in a study of shared clonotypes between healthy human individuals. The study, taken as a whole, reports: Investigators expected sequencing depth to affect clonotype sharing among donors. Only a few donors were included, so the genetic and exposure-history diversity represented was limited.

Measured with immunoSEQ multiplex PCR; TCRdb has only the in-frame clones, and not every one. The sample shows some 2,500,000 clones, approximately 90% of them seen only once. To note about this clone: Its antigen is as yet unknown.

Trimming shortened V by 7 bases and J by 2 bases, and 13 bases separated the two germline ends. The CDR3 spans 13 residues. Germline V lookup: CDR1 SQVTM, CDR2 ANQGSEA. The rearrangement uses TRBV29-1 and TRBJ2-3; D perhaps matches TRBD2 (5 bases). Material: naive CD4+ T cells from PBMCs. Subset in this sample: CD45RA+ positively selected. This clonotype was sampled from a man aged 18 to 29 in good health. Some clones in this sample may be carry-over from other donors' samples. The CDR3, as DNA: TGCAGCGCCGCGGGCCGCTACACAGATACGCAGTATTTT. It encodes CSAAGRYTDTQYF.